This entry lists 30 T cell receptor beta chains sequenced from one sample in a study of radiation and T cells in renal cell carcinoma. Described time point: blood 4 weeks post-SBRT, at nephrectomy. Treatment specified: 15 Gy SBRT to primary tumor, nephrectomy 4 weeks later. The method was immunoSEQ multiplex PCR; TCRdb's version includes in-frame clones alone and lacks a portion of them. Of 75,000 to 90,000 clones in the sample, 80% to 90% were seen once. Sample: blood, taken from a patient whose treatment included radiotherapy and nephrectomy. Receptors were obtained from a woman in her 70s with renal cell carcinoma.

Only a few counts were recorded for this clone. The V and J genes are TRBV30 and TRBJ1-1, with unresolved D. The CDR3 is 13 amino acids. Germline loops: CDR1 GTSNPN, CDR2 SVGIG (reference sequence). Trimming took 4 bases from V and 7 from J, leaving 16 bases between them. The CDR3 region has the DNA TGTGCCTGGACCCAGAAGGTTTCCGGTGAAGCTTTCTTT. This gives the protein CAWTQKVSGEAFF.

The chain carries TRBV5-1 and TRBJ1-3; 8 nucleotides line up with TRBD1. The CDR3 length is 14 residues. From germline, CDR1 is SGHRS and CDR2 YFSETQ. Losses at the gene ends were 4 bases for V and 2 bases for J; bases not matched to a gene: 2. CDR3 nucleotides: TGCGCCAGCAGCCAACAGGGGGCTGGAAACACCATATATTTT. Translating it yields CASSQQGAGNTIYF.

The J gene is TRBJ1-1, the V gene TRBV5-6; 7 bases are a match to TRBD1. The V and J ends lost 1 base and 4 bases, in that order; junction bases with no gene match: 7. This CDR3 has 15 residues. In germline, CDR1 is SGHDT, CDR2 YYEEEE. DNA of the CDR3: TGTGCCAGCAGCTTGAGGGGGCCGAGGGCCACTGAAGCTTTCTTT. The encoded protein is CASSLRGPRATEAFF. Variable domain in full (rest from reference TRBV5-6 and TRBJ1-1): DAGVTQSPTHLIKTRGQQVTLRCSPKSGHDTVSWYQQALGQGPQFIFQYYEEEERQRGNFPDRFSGHQFPNYSSELNVNALLLGDSALYLCASSLRGPRATEAFFGQGTRLTVV.

The chain combines TRBV5-1 with TRBJ2-3; the match to TRBD2 covers 14 bases. CDR3 length: 19 residues. Trimming at V came to 1 base and at J to 4 bases, leaving 11 bases not matched to a gene. Germline V CDR1 and CDR2: SGHRS, YFSETQ. The CDR3 nucleotides read TGCGCCAGCAGCTTGAAGCCGCCGGGACTAGCGGGGGCTTCAGATACGCAGTATTTT. This sequence encodes CASSLKPPGLAGASDTQYF.

The V and J genes are TRBV19 and TRBJ2-3, with TRBD2 identical over 7 bases. V dropped 4 bases and J dropped 5; count of bases not matched to a gene: 9. This CDR3 is 15 amino acids long. CDR1 is LNHDA, CDR2 SQIVND, per germline (reference sequence). The CDR3 here is CASSTGTTWGDTQYF. The CDR3 nucleotides read TGTGCCAGTAGTACCGGGACTACCTGGGGAGATACGCAGTATTTT.

This clone was found a few times. V usage is TRBV2 and J usage is TRBJ1-6; D remains unclear. The germline V and J ends were trimmed by 6 bases and 11 bases, with 14 bases remaining between them. The V gene's germline CDR1 is SNHLY and CDR2 FYNNEI. The CDR3 runs to 13 residues. CDR3 DNA sequence: TGTGCCAGCAGCTCCTCCATGGAAGCACCCCTCCACTTT. Its protein is CASSSSMEAPLHF.

This clone has only one observation. The chain is built from TRBV25-1 and TRBJ1-2, with D unresolved. Germline V CDR1 and CDR2: MGHDK, SYGVNS. Trimming removed 2 bases at V and 9 bases at J, with 13 bases between. This CDR3 region has 13 residues. CDR3 loop: CASSEPGLVRYTF. CDR3 in DNA: TGTGCCAGCAGTGAACCCGGACTCGTACGCTACACCTTC.

The rearrangement joins TRBV6-6 to TRBJ2-3, with unresolved D. Germline lookup yields CDR1 MNHNY and CDR2 SVGAGI (reference sequence). This CDR3 region has 12 residues. Trimming left V 6 bases short and J 5 bases short, with 9 bases between. CDR3 sequence: CASRPPGDTQYF. CDR3 sequence (DNA): TGTGCCAGCAGACCACCGGGAGATACGCAGTATTTT.

V is TRBV15 and J is TRBJ1-4; D might be TRBD1 (6 bases). This CDR3 contains 15 residues. CDR1 is LNHNV, CDR2 YYDKDF, per germline (reference sequence). Trimming pared 1 base from V and 4 bases from J, leaving 10 bases between. The CDR3 spells CATSRVAGDNEKLFF. The CDR3 region has the DNA TGTGCCACCAGCAGAGTCGCAGGGGATAATGAAAAACTGTTTTTT.

This chain uses TRBV28 with TRBJ2-4; TRBD1 agrees at 7 bases. The J segment lost 5 bases and the V segment lost 3 bases, leaving 4 bases of the junction unmatched. CDR3 length equals 14 residues. From germline, CDR1 is MDHEN and CDR2 SYDVKM. CDR3 nucleotide sequence: TGTGCCAGCAGTTTCCGCACAGGGGAAAACATTCAGTACTTC. Its translation: CASSFRTGENIQYF.

The gene calls are TRBV7-3 and TRBJ2-2; D is perhaps TRBD1 (5 bases). The CDR3 has 13 residues. Germline V gene lookup returns CDR1 SGHTA and CDR2 FQGTGA. The V end was cut by 0 bases, the J end by 6 bases, with 5 bases between. The CDR3 DNA is TGTGCCAGCAGCTTAACAGGGGCCGGGGAGCTGTTTTTT. This sequence encodes CASSLTGAGELFF. The full variable domain, in which reference TRBV7-3 and TRBJ2-2 provide the parts outside the CDR3, is GAGVSQTPSNKVTEKGKYVELRCDPISGHTALYWYRQSLGQGPEFLIYFQGTGAADDSGLPNDRFFAVRPEGSVSTLKIQRTERGDSAVYLCASSLTGAGELFFGEGSRLTVL.

The chain is built from TRBV9 and TRBJ2-3; D gene unclear. Germline V gene data show CDR1 as SGDLS and CDR2 as YYNGEE. The CDR3 has 14 residues. Trimming left V 0 bases short and J 9 bases short, with 14 bases between. The chain's CDR3 is CASSVDGPALTQYF. The DNA for the CDR3 is TGTGCCAGCAGCGTAGACGGTCCAGCCCTGACGCAGTATTTT. Filled out from reference TRBV9 and TRBJ2-3, the complete variable domain reads DSGVTQTPKHLITATGQRVTLRCSPRSGDLSVYWYQQSLDQGLQFLIQYYNGEERAKGNILERFSAQQFPDLHSELNLSSLELGDSALYFCASSVDGPALTQYFGPGTRLTVL.

V is TRBV6-5 and J is TRBJ1-3; a weak D match, TRBD1 (5 bases). From germline, CDR1 is MNHEY and CDR2 SVGAGI. The germline V and J ends were trimmed by 0 bases and 6 bases, with 6 bases remaining between them. CDR3 length equals 13 residues. The CDR3: CASSYSGENTIYF. DNA for the CDR3: TGTGCCAGCAGTTACTCGGGGGAAAACACCATATATTTT.

The V call is TRBV19, the J call TRBJ1-5, with D possibly matching TRBD1 (5 bases). Germline lookup yields CDR1 LNHDA and CDR2 SQIVND (reference sequence). The CDR3 runs to 15 residues. Trimming stripped 1 base from V and 4 bases from J, with 11 bases between. The CDR3 DNA sequence: TGTGCCAGTAGTATAGCGCAGGGATTAAATCAGCCCCAGCATTTT. It codes for CASSIAQGLNQPQHF.

The rearrangement uses TRBV7-8 and TRBJ2-1; 9 bases fit TRBD2. The CDR3 sequence is 16 residues long. CDR1 is SGHVS, CDR2 FQNEAQ, per germline. Unmatched junction bases numbered 9, after V lost 4 bases and J lost 5 bases. As DNA, the CDR3 is TGTGCCAGCAGCTCGCCAGTGGCGGGGGGGAACAATGAGCAGTTCTTC. Translation: CASSSPVAGGNNEQFF.

The V call is TRBV11-2, the J call TRBJ2-7; a weak D match, TRBD2 (5 bases). Trimming removed 3 bases from V and 0 bases from J, with 12 bases in between. The CDR3 runs 15 residues. From germline, CDR1 is SGHAT and CDR2 FQNNGV. The CDR3 spells CASSFSGGLSYEQYF. Written as DNA, the CDR3 is TGTGCCAGCAGCTTCAGCGGCGGACTCTCCTACGAGCAGTACTTC.

The chain combines TRBV6-5 with TRBJ1-1, with unresolved D. Germline V lookup: CDR1 MNHEY, CDR2 SVGAGI. V lost 6 bases and J lost 1, with 9 bases in between. CDR3 length: 13 residues. CDR3 coding DNA: TGTGCCAGCAGGCAACGGCAGAACACTGAAGCTTTCTTT. It encodes CASRQRQNTEAFF.

J is TRBJ1-2 and V is TRBV29-1, with 7 nucleotides matching TRBD1. This CDR3 has 13 residues. V shed 7 bases and J 2 bases; nucleotides not matched to a gene: 7. CDR1 and CDR2 from the germline V gene are SQVTM and ANQGSEA. The CDR3 loop is CSARQGPNYGYTF. In DNA form, the CDR3 reads TGCAGCGCCCGACAGGGTCCCAACTATGGCTACACCTTC. Using reference TRBV29-1 and TRBJ1-2 for the parts outside the CDR3, the full variable domain is SAVISQKPSRDICQRGTSLTIQCQVDSQVTMMFWYRQQPGQSLTLIATANQGSEATYESGFVIDKFPISRPNLTFSTLTVSNMSPEDSSIYLCSARQGPNYGYTFGSGTRLTVV.

The genes are TRBV19 and TRBJ1-2, with D perhaps matching TRBD1 (5 bases). Trimming stripped 3 bases from V and 4 bases from J, with 12 bases between. Germline V lookup: CDR1 LNHDA, CDR2 SQIVND (reference sequence). CDR3 length: 14 residues. The CDR3 region is CASSIDSSSYGYTF. As DNA, the CDR3 is TGTGCCAGTAGTATTGACAGCTCTAGCTATGGCTACACCTTC. Complete variable domain (other parts from reference TRBV19 and TRBJ1-2): DGGITQSPKYLFRKEGQNVTLSCEQNLNHDAMYWYRQDPGQGLRLIYYSQIVNDFQKGDIAEGYSVSREKKESFPLTVTSAQKNPTAFYLCASSIDSSSYGYTFGSGTRLTVV.

The CDR3 DNA sequence: TGTGCCAGCAGCCGATTAGGGGGAGGGATGAAGCAGTACTTC. This encodes CASSRLGGGMKQYF. This chain connects TRBV11-2 to TRBJ2-7; TRBD2 is a possible D gene (7 bases). Germline CDR1 SGHAT, CDR2 FQNNGV. This CDR3 spans 14 amino acids. Trimming removed 5 bases at V and 8 bases at J, with 19 bases between.

J is TRBJ1-6 and V is TRBV7-8; 7 nucleotides align to TRBD1. Germline CDR1 is SGHVS and CDR2 is FQNEAQ. V lost 1 base, J lost 0 bases, and 6 bases stayed unmatched. The CDR3 is 18 residues long. The CDR3 DNA is TGTGCCAGCAGCTTAGAACCGTGGGACAGCTCCTATAATTCACCCCTCCACTTT. Translating it yields CASSLEPWDSSYNSPLHF.

The rearrangement uses TRBV5-1 and TRBJ1-4; D is possibly TRBD1 (6 bases). The CDR3 is made up of 14 amino acids. V was clipped by 4 bases and J by 5 bases, with 12 bases between them. Germline V lookup: CDR1 SGHRS, CDR2 YFSETQ. CDR3 sequence: CASSVDSRNEKLFF. CDR3 DNA: TGCGCCAGCAGCGTGGACAGTAGGAATGAAAAACTGTTTTTT.

J is TRBJ2-7 and V is TRBV7-3; the D call may be TRBD1 or TRBD2 (6 bases each). The V and J ends lost 3 bases and 0 bases respectively, with 15 bases between them. CDR1 and CDR2 from the germline V gene are SGHTA and FQGTGA. The CDR3 consists of 16 residues. The CDR3 spells CASSLTGALSSYEQYF. CDR3 bases: TGTGCCAGCAGCTTGACGGGGGCCCTAAGCTCCTACGAGCAGTACTTC.

The genes are TRBV4-3 and TRBJ1-4; 7 bases map to TRBD1. V lost 4 bases, J lost 8 bases, and 7 bases stayed unmatched. CDR1 is LGHNA and CDR2 is YSLEER in the germline V gene. CDR3 length equals 14 residues. In DNA, the CDR3 is TGCGCCAGCAGCCGGGACAGCTTATCAGAAAAACTGTTTTTT. As protein: CASSRDSLSEKLFF.

A single count supports this clone. The V call is TRBV7-3, the J call TRBJ2-2, with D tentatively TRBD1 (6 bases). Germline loops: CDR1 SGHTA, CDR2 FQGTGA. V was shortened by 0 bases and J by 4 bases, with 18 bases between the two germline ends. There are 18 residues in the CDR3. The CDR3 DNA sequence: TGTGCCAGCAGCTTAACTCGTCTCCAGGGGACGGGCACCGGGGAGCTGTTTTTT. Protein sequence: CASSLTRLQGTGTGELFF.

V gene TRBV19 combines with J gene TRBJ1-1; 7 bases match TRBD1. Germline CDR1 is LNHDA and CDR2 is SQIVND (reference sequence). Trimming cost V 4 bases and J 0 bases; bases outside gene matches: 14. The CDR3 totals 18 residues. CDR3 nucleotides: TGTGCCAGTAGTAAACCCCAAAAAGGGGGCTTTTTGAACACTGAAGCTTTCTTT. This codes for CASSKPQKGGFLNTEAFF.

The chain couples TRBV19 to TRBJ2-5; 11 positions agree with TRBD2. This CDR3 comprises 16 residues. Trimming took 3 bases from V and 1 from J; bases not matched to a gene: 4. Germline values: CDR1 LNHDA, CDR2 SQIVND (reference sequence). CDR3 coding DNA: TGTGCCAGTAGTATTCCTAGCGGGGGGCTCCAAGAGACCCAGTACTTC. Encoded protein: CASSIPSGGLQETQYF. The whole variable domain, filled in from reference TRBV19 and TRBJ2-5, reads DGGITQSPKYLFRKEGQNVTLSCEQNLNHDAMYWYRQDPGQGLRLIYYSQIVNDFQKGDIAEGYSVSREKKESFPLTVTSAQKNPTAFYLCASSIPSGGLQETQYFGPGTRLLVL.

The rearrangement links TRBV11-2 to TRBJ2-3, with D uncertain. The CDR3 extends over 16 amino acids. Per germline, CDR1 SGHAT and CDR2 FQNNGV. V gave up 5 bases and J gave up 2 bases, with 17 bases separating them. CDR3 DNA: TGTGCCAGCAGCCCCCCGCGTCTCTCCTTCACAGATACGCAGTATTTT. Its translation is CASSPPRLSFTDTQYF.

This clone was seen a single time. The rearrangement uses TRBV28 and TRBJ1-1; 8 positions agree with TRBD1. V dropped 4 bases and J dropped 3; count of bases not matched to a gene: 10. The germline CDR1 and CDR2 sequences are MDHEN and SYDVKM. This CDR3 is 16 amino acids long. Written as DNA, the CDR3 is TGTGCCAGCAGTTCCTCAGGGGGCGCTCCGTACACTGAAGCTTTCTTT. It codes for CASSSSGGAPYTEAFF.

V is TRBV7-2 and J is TRBJ2-2; D might be TRBD2 (5 bases). The length of the CDR3 is 14 residues. Per germline, CDR1 SGHTA and CDR2 FQGNSA. V was cut by 6 bases and J by 0 bases, with 8 bases left in between. CDR3 protein: CASSRDSNTGELFF. CDR3 DNA: TGTGCCAGCAGTCGGGATTCGAACACCGGGGAGCTGTTTTTT. Full variable domain (rest looked up from reference TRBV7-2 and TRBJ2-2): GAGVSQSPSNKVTEKGKDVELRCDPISGHTALYWYRQSLGQGLEFLIYFQGNSAPDKSGLPSDRFSAERTGGSVSTLTIQRTQQEDSAVYLCASSRDSNTGELFFGEGSRLTVL.